A selection of T cell receptor beta chains follows, all from one sample in a study of blood T cell repertoires in COVID-19. TCRdb's table, derived via immunoSEQ multiplex PCR, lists solely in-frame clones and lacks some. The sample carries around 89,000 clones, around 89% recorded once. Sequenced: peripheral blood. The receptors derive from a man aged 55 to 70 with acute or convalescent COVID-19. Both conserved end residues are part of each CDR3. Where a row states a size, it is once, few, many or the class of an expanded clone; other rows omit it.

.	TRBJ2-7	TRBV6-6	CASRPRTEYYEQYF
once	TRBJ1-1	TRBV19	CASSTPTSRAFF
.	TRBJ2-2	TRBV2	CASTKDRGVTGELFF
.	TRBJ2-7	TRBV5-1	CASSFTRDSYEQYF
.	TRBJ1-1	TRBV9	CASSVAAQGNTEAFF
.	TRBJ2-1	TRBV4-1	CASSHLPGTSVYNEQFF
.	TRBJ2-7	TRBV27	CASSLWGQTLYEQYF
.	TRBJ2-7	TRBV3-1/TRBV3-2	CASSQEAGTSYEQYF
.	TRBJ1-2	TRBV5-1	CASSFSRASYGYTF
.	TRBJ1-2	TRBV5-1	CASRPNHGQGYGYTF
.	TRBJ2-1	TRBV19	CASSTRTGGLNEQFF
once	TRBJ1-1	TRBV4-2	CASSQSGAGAGEAFF
.	TRBJ1-2	TRBV27	CASRTAGAANYGYTF
.	TRBJ1-1	TRBV5-8	CASSLGGGTEAFF
.	TRBJ1-2	TRBV5-6	CASSYDSNYGYTF
.	TRBJ1-2	TRBV14	CASSAIDSMSYGYTF
.	TRBJ2-4	TRBV18	CASSPPGQVDNIQYF
.	TRBJ2-7	TRBV18	CASSPKGGGEQYF
.	TRBJ2-3	TRBV6-2/TRBV6-3	CASSYWPSGRAGSDTQYF